This entry features one T cell receptor beta chain sequence. CDR1 SGHVS and CDR2 FQNEAQ come from the germline V gene. The CDR3 length is 15 residues. V gave up 0 bases and J gave up 6 bases, with 12 bases separating them. This sample was taken from a study of shared clonotypes between healthy human individuals. Sequencing was performed with immunoSEQ multiplex PCR; in TCRdb, only in-frame clones are kept and a portion is missing. Counted here are 730,000 or so clones, about 78% occurring once; the ten biggest clones make up roughly 1.8%. This TCR was recovered from a woman in her twenties or thirties in good health. The sequencing input was memory CD4+ T cells sorted from blood. Subset indicated: CD45RA-negative fraction. V usage is TRBV7-8 and J usage is TRBJ2-4, with D possibly TRBD2 on 6 matching bases. CDR3: CASSLARMGGNIQYF. CDR3 coding DNA: TGTGCCAGCAGCTTAGCGCGTATGGGAGGAAACATTCAGTACTTC.